A selection of T cell receptor beta chains follows, all from one sample in a study of blood T cell repertoires in COVID-19. Sequencing used immunoSEQ multiplex PCR; TCRdb keeps in-frame clones, though not all of them. Seen here are tens of thousands of clones, 86% observed once, and the top ten hold roughly 1.4%. Input material: peripheral blood. The receptor set was obtained from a woman of 80 years or more with acute or convalescent COVID-19. Both conserved end residues are part of each CDR3. Fields, in order: J gene, D gene, clone size, V gene, CDR3 length, CDR3 DNA, CDR3 protein. D genes are given only for firm matches. Clone size, where shown, is once, few, many, or a class for clones that have expanded.

TRBJ2-5 | - | - | TRBV19 | 13 | TGTGCCAGTAGTATCGAAGAGTGGGAGACCCAGTACTTC | CASSIEEWETQYF
TRBJ2-2 | - | few | TRBV19 | 15 | TGTGCCAGTAGTATAGACGGCAGGGGAACCGGGGAGCTGTTTTTT | CASSIDGRGTGELFF
TRBJ1-1 | TRBD1 | - | TRBV27 | 15 | TGTGCCAGCAGTTTATCAGGACAGGGGCGCACTGAAGCTTTCTTT | CASSLSGQGRTEAFF
TRBJ2-1 | - | once | TRBV21-1 | 17 | TGTGCCAGCAGCGGCCTGCCTAGCGGGGGGGAGGACAATGAGCAGTTCTTC | CASSGLPSGGEDNEQFF
TRBJ1-2 | - | once | TRBV28 | 12 | TGTGCCAGCAGTTTTAATCGGGGGGGCTACACCTTC | CASSFNRGGYTF
TRBJ2-5 | TRBD2 | - | TRBV4-3 | 17 | TGCGCCAGGGGGGTTTTTAGCGGGGTATGTTACCAAGAGACCCAGTACTTC | CARGVFSGVCYQETQYF
TRBJ2-7 | TRBD1 | - | TRBV7-9 | 14 | TGTGCCAGCAGCTTGGACAGGGTTGGGGGCGAGCAGTACTTC | CASSLDRVGGEQYF
TRBJ1-2 | TRBD1 | - | TRBV3-1/TRBV3-2 | 13 | TGTGCCAGCAGCGGGACAGGGCTTGACGGCTACACCTTC | CASSGTGLDGYTF
TRBJ2-3 | TRBD2 | - | TRBV2 | 14 | TGTGCCAGCAGTGAGGCTAGCGGGGCAGATACGCAGTATTTT | CASSEASGADTQYF
TRBJ2-1 | TRBD2 | once | TRBV5-1 | 16 | TGCGCCAGCGCAACCCAGACTAGCGGACCCTACAATGAGCAGTTCTTC | CASATQTSGPYNEQFF
TRBJ2-5 | TRBD1 | - | TRBV28 | 15 | TGTGCCATCGGACAGGGAGTGGGCGGCCAAGAGACCCAGTACTTC | CAIGQGVGGQETQYF
TRBJ2-1 | TRBD2 | - | TRBV6-4 | 16 | TGTGCCAGCAGCGAACTAGCGCAAAGCTCCTACAATGAGCAGTTCTTC | CASSELAQSSYNEQFF
TRBJ1-1 | - | - | TRBV28 | 13 | TGTGCCAGCATACGGTTTCCGGACACTGAAGCTTTCTTT | CASIRFPDTEAFF
TRBJ1-2 | TRBD1 | few | TRBV28 | 16 | TGTGCCAGCACCCTGACAGGGGTCGGGAGCGTCTATGGCTACACCTTC | CASTLTGVGSVYGYTF
TRBJ1-5 | TRBD1 | - | TRBV19 | 15 | TGTGCCAGTACTCAGGGACAGGGGGTCAATCAGCCCCAGCATTTT | CASTQGQGVNQPQHF
TRBJ1-3 | TRBD1 | - | TRBV28 | 13 | TGTGCCAGCGACAGGGGGCCTGGAAACACCATATATTTT | CASDRGPGNTIYF
TRBJ2-7 | TRBD1 | - | TRBV7-2 | 19 | TGTGCCAGCGGTCCTGATCCTCCGAGAGGGACAGGGGGAACCTACGAGCAGTACTTC | CASGPDPPRGTGGTYEQYF
TRBJ2-1 | - | - | TRBV7-9 | 16 | TGTGCCAGCAACTCCCTGGAGAGGGAGGCCTACAATGAGCAGTTCTTC | CASNSLEREAYNEQFF
TRBJ1-2 | TRBD1 | - | TRBV6-5 | 14 | TGTGCCAGCAGTCGGGACAGCTCCTCTTATGGCTACACCTTC | CASSRDSSSYGYTF
TRBJ2-5 | - | - | TRBV10-3 | 16 | TGTGCCATCAGTGGATTAGGGGAAGTGCCGCAAGAGACCCAGTACTTC | CAISGLGEVPQETQYF
TRBJ2-4 | TRBD1 | - | TRBV24-1 | 12 | TGTGCCACCAGTGATGGGACAGATAATCAGTACTTC | CATSDGTDNQYF
TRBJ2-1 | TRBD2 | - | TRBV19 | 16 | TGTGCCAGTAGTATTCTAGCGGACCACTCCTACAATGAGCAATTCTTC | CASSILADHSYNEQFF
TRBJ2-7 | TRBD2 | - | TRBV9 | 14 | TGTGCCAGCAGCATGACTAGCGGGACCCTCGAGCAGTACTTC | CASSMTSGTLEQYF
TRBJ2-3 | TRBD1 | - | TRBV10-1 | 15 | TGCGCCAGCAGTACCGGACAGGGGGCAAAGGATACGCAGTATTTT | CASSTGQGAKDTQYF
TRBJ2-7 | TRBD2 | - | TRBV13 | 21 | TGTGCCAGCAGCTTAGGCAGGGGAAAAACTAGCGGGGGTGTGAGCTCCTACGAGCAGTACTTC | CASSLGRGKTSGGVSSYEQYF
TRBJ1-3 | - | - | TRBV3-1/TRBV3-2 | 15 | TGTGCCAGCAGCCAAGGAGTCGGGGCTGGAAACACCATATATTTT | CASSQGVGAGNTIYF
TRBJ1-2 | - | - | TRBV6-2/TRBV6-3 | 14 | TGTGCCAGCAGTTCCCCCCAGTTTTTCTATGGCTACACCTTC | CASSSPQFFYGYTF
TRBJ2-3 | TRBD2 | - | TRBV3-1/TRBV3-2 | 16 | TGTGCCAGCAGCCAAGACCGCGGGAGTTATACAGATACGCAGTATTTT | CASSQDRGSYTDTQYF
TRBJ2-7 | TRBD1 | few | TRBV7-9 | 15 | TGTGCCAGCAGCTTAGGCGTGACAGGGGGCTCCGAGCAGTACTTC | CASSLGVTGGSEQYF
TRBJ2-5 | - | - | TRBV7-7 | 16 | TGTGCCAGCAGCTTAAGCTTATTGGACTTTCAAGAGACCCAGTACTTC | CASSLSLLDFQETQYF
TRBJ2-2 | TRBD1 | - | TRBV27 | 15 | TGTGCCAGCAGAACCGGGACAGGGGGCACCGGGGAGCTGTTTTTT | CASRTGTGGTGELFF
TRBJ2-1 | - | - | TRBV10-2 | 12 | TGCGCCAGCAGTTTGGACTACAATGTGCAGTTCTTC | CASSLDYNVQFF
TRBJ2-1 | TRBD2 | - | TRBV7-9 | 17 | TGTGCCAGCAGCTTAGTCCGTGGCGGGGGGGTGTACAATGAGCAGTTCTTC | CASSLVRGGGVYNEQFF
TRBJ2-3 | - | - | TRBV7-9 | 15 | TGTGCCAGCAGCTTAGCGGGAGTTGGAGTAGATACGCAGTATTTT | CASSLAGVGVDTQYF
TRBJ2-7 | TRBD1 | - | TRBV5-1 | 15 | TGCGCCAGCAGCTTGGGACAGGGGGCTGCATCCGAGCAGTACTTC | CASSLGQGAASEQYF
TRBJ1-5 | - | - | TRBV27 | 15 | TGTGCCAGCAGGAGAGACAGCGTCAGCAATCAGCCCCAGCATTTT | CASRRDSVSNQPQHF
TRBJ2-7 | - | - | TRBV6-5 | 16 | TGTGCCAGCAGTTACTCGGAACTCCCGGAGGGCAGCGAGCAGTACTTC | CASSYSELPEGSEQYF
TRBJ1-6 | TRBD1 | - | TRBV28 | 17 | TGTGCCAGCTCTCGGGACAGCCTCGGTGGGGGGACTTCACCCCTCCACTTT | CASSRDSLGGGTSPLHF
TRBJ1-5 | TRBD1 | - | TRBV7-9 | 17 | TGTGCCAGCAGCCCCTCCTACGAGACAGGGTCCAATCAGCCCCAGCATTTT | CASSPSYETGSNQPQHF
TRBJ2-5 | - | - | TRBV18 | 13 | TGTGCCAGCTGTTCCCGAGCGGAAGAGACCCAGTACTTC | CASCSRAEETQYF
TRBJ2-3 | TRBD2 | once | TRBV9 | 16 | TGTGCCAGCAGCCCAACCCACAGCGGGGTCCCGGGTACGCAGTATTTT | CASSPTHSGVPGTQYF
TRBJ1-2 | - | once | TRBV6-1 | 17 | TGTGCCAGCAGTGAACAGGGAGGGCTAGGGGTGGACTATGGCTACACCTTC | CASSEQGGLGVDYGYTF
TRBJ2-7 | - | - | TRBV27 | 15 | TGTGCCAGCAGGAACCCAGCAGGTAGCTCCTACGAGCAGTACTTC | CASRNPAGSSYEQYF
TRBJ2-7 | TRBD2 | - | TRBV10-3 | 12 | TGTGCCATCATGACGGGGGGGTACGAGCAGTACTTC | CAIMTGGYEQYF
TRBJ2-5 | - | - | TRBV11-3 | 13 | TGTGCCAGCAGCCGGGGGTCACAAGAGACCCAGTACTTC | CASSRGSQETQYF
TRBJ1-1 | - | few | TRBV27 | 13 | TGTGCCAGCGGGGGGTGGGGGAACACTGAAGCTTTCTTT | CASGGWGNTEAFF
TRBJ1-4 | - | - | TRBV28 | 14 | TGTGCCAGCGGTATCGGCCAGGGCATACGAAAACTGTTTTTT | CASGIGQGIRKLFF
TRBJ1-1 | - | - | TRBV5-1 | 17 | TGCGCCAGCAGCTTGGCCAGGAGGGGCGCGGATTTGACTGAAGCTTTCTTT | CASSLARRGADLTEAFF
TRBJ1-5 | - | - | TRBV30 | 16 | TGTGCCTGGAGTGTAAGGGGCACTTATAGCAATCAGCCCCAGCATTTT | CAWSVRGTYSNQPQHF
TRBJ2-7 | - | - | TRBV19 | 15 | TGTGCCAGTAGTATGCAGGCGAGCATCTCCTACGAGCAGTACTTC | CASSMQASISYEQYF
TRBJ1-6 | - | - | TRBV7-9 | 14 | TGTGCCAGCAGCTTGGGGCTGGACAATTCACCCCTCCACTTT | CASSLGLDNSPLHF
TRBJ2-2 | - | - | TRBV27 | 13 | TGTGCCAGCAGCGGACTGAACACCGGGGAGCTGTTTTTT | CASSGLNTGELFF
TRBJ1-4 | TRBD1 | - | TRBV7-9 | 14 | TGTGCCAGCAGCTCGGGACAGGGGCAAGAAAAACTGTTTTTT | CASSSGQGQEKLFF
TRBJ2-5 | TRBD2 | - | TRBV2 | 13 | TGTGCCAGCAGTAGCGGGAGAAGGGAGACCCAGTACTTC | CASSSGRRETQYF
TRBJ2-1 | - | - | TRBV5-1 | 15 | TGCGCCAGCAGCGCACAGGGTAACTCCTACAATGAGCAGTTCTTC | CASSAQGNSYNEQFF
TRBJ1-1 | - | - | TRBV18 | 15 | TGTGCCAGCTCATGGGGAGAGTTTAGTAACACTGAAGCTTTCTTT | CASSWGEFSNTEAFF
TRBJ1-1 | TRBD1 | once | TRBV19 | 14 | TGTGCCAGTAGTTCTGACAGGGGAGGCACTGAAGCTTTCTTT | CASSSDRGGTEAFF
TRBJ1-2 | - | - | TRBV19 | 14 | TGTGCCACCCACACGGGGGGACTTAACTATGGCTACACCTTC | CATHTGGLNYGYTF
TRBJ2-2 | TRBD2 | - | TRBV9 | 16 | TGTGCCAGCAGCCGGGGACTAGCCCAAAACACCGGGGAGCTGTTTTTT | CASSRGLAQNTGELFF